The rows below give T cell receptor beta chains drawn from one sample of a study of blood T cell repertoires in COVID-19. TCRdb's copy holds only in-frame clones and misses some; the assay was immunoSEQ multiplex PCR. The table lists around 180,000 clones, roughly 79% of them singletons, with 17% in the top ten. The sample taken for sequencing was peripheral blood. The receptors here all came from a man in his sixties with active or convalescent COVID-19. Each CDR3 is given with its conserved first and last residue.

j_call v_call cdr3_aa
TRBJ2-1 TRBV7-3 CASSSGTLQFF
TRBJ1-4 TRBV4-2 CASSQDVARTRLF
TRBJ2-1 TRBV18 CASSPLFTGGYNEQFF
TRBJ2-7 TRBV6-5 CASTPVGPSGEQYF
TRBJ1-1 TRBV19 CASSSILQGAAEAFF
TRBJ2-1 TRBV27 CASRTSGTRNEQFF
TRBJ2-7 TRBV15 CATSRGSGSGNEQYF
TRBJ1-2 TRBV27 CASSFPGTGQGYTF
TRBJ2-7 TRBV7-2 CASSLPGQSTYEQYF
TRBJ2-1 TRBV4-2 CASSHATGTSGGVEQFF
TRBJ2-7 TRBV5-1 CASSLYGGYSYEQYF
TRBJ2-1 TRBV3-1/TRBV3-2 CASSHPGLADYNEQFF
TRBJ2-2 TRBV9 CASSVTGTGELFF
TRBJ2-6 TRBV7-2 CASSLKAGAGANVLTF
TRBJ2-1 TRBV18 CASSPRAQGGNEQFF
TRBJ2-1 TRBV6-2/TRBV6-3 CASSYRLAGRTWREDEQFF
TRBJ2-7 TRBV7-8 CASSGDRLVYEQYF
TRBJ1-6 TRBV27 CASSYGRSDSPLHF
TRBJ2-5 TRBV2 CASEEGGAQETQYF
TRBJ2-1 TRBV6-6 CASSRDILTGNEQFF
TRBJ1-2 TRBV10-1 CASRTTRDIGLTNYGYTF
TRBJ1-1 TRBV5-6 CASSLLQTMNTEAFF
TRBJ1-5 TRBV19 CASEQGGPQHF
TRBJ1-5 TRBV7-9 CASSLTGFFGTSGGEPQHF
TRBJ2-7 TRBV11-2 CASSGTGYRYEQYF
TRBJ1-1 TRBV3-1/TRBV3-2 CASSPEWGQGFSTEAFF
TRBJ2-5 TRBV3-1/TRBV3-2 CASSQERWGSGRAMETQYF
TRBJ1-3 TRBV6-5 CASRPDGSSGNTIYF
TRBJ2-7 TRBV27 CASRWTGRLGEQYF
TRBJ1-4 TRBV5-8 CASSPRQGAYEKLFF
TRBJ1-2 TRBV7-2 CASSLGPGGDGYTF
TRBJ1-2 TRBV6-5 CASSYDRGREGYTF
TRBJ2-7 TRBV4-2 CASSQRDLADSLYEQYF
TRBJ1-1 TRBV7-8 CASRMGQGGIEAFF
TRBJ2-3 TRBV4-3 CASSQEPQGSSEPDTQYF